Listed below are T cell receptor beta chains from one sample, sequenced in a study of blood T cell repertoires in COVID-19. Clones were read by immunoSEQ multiplex PCR, and TCRdb kept only the in-frame ones, dropping some. The sample lists roughly 420,000 clones, over 75% occurring once. Sequencing was carried out using PBMCs or T cells enriched from blood (not recorded which). The receptors originated from a woman in her twenties or thirties with acute COVID-19. Both conserved end residues are part of each CDR3. The D gene is left open where the match is weak. Not all rows give a size; the values are once, few, many and, for expanded clones, a class.

>TRBV18|.|TRBJ2-3|TRBD2
TGTGCCAGCTCACCGGCGGGGGGGAGAGGCACAGATACGCAGTATTTT
CASSPAGGRGTDTQYF
>TRBV12-3/TRBV12-4|.|TRBJ1-6|.
TGTGCCAGCAGTTCCGACGGGAATCTCCACTTT
CASSSDGNLHF
>TRBV30|.|TRBJ1-5|TRBD1
TGTGCCTGGAGTCTCGGGACAGGGACCCTCGGCCAGCCCCAGCATTTT
CAWSLGTGTLGQPQHF
>TRBV14|.|TRBJ1-6|.
TGTGCCAGCAGCCCCACGCTCAGGGGAAATTCACCCCTCCACTTT
CASSPTLRGNSPLHF
>TRBV6-1|.|TRBJ1-1|.
TGTGCCGCCGCAGGGTTGAAGAACACTGAAGCTTTCTTT
CAAAGLKNTEAFF
>TRBV18|.|TRBJ1-1|.
TGTGCCAGCTCACCGGCAGTATCTAACACTGAAGCTTTCTTT
CASSPAVSNTEAFF
>TRBV28|.|TRBJ2-1|.
TGTGCCAGCAGCACAGGGGTGGGGGGACCCTACAATGAGCAGTTCTTC
CASSTGVGGPYNEQFF
>TRBV5-1|.|TRBJ2-6|TRBD1
TGCGCCAGCAGCCTGGGACAGGGGTCTGGGGCCAACGTCCTGACTTTC
CASSLGQGSGANVLTF
>TRBV12-5|.|TRBJ2-1|TRBD1
TGTGCTAGTGGTTTGATAAACGACAGGGTCTACAATGAGCAGTTCTTC
CASGLINDRVYNEQFF
>TRBV5-4|.|TRBJ2-3|.
TGTGCCAGCAGGGGCGGGATGGGGGATACGCAGTATTTT
CASRGGMGDTQYF
>TRBV19|.|TRBJ1-5|.
TGTGCCAGTAGTATAGAGAACTGGCCCCAGCATTTT
CASSIENWPQHF
>TRBV18|.|TRBJ1-1|TRBD1
TGTGCCAGCTCGATGGGACAGGACACTGAAGCTTTCTTT
CASSMGQDTEAFF
>TRBV19|.|TRBJ1-1|.
TGTGCCAGTAGTCCTAGGACAGAACTTGAAGCTTTCTTT
CASSPRTELEAFF
>TRBV6-5|.|TRBJ1-1|TRBD1
TGTGCCAGCGGGAACAGGGGGCGGACTGAAGCTTTCTTT
CASGNRGRTEAFF
>TRBV3-1/TRBV3-2|once|TRBJ2-2|.
TGTGCCAGCAGCCAAGGGCTAGCTACCGGGGAGCTGTTTTTT
CASSQGLATGELFF